The 6 T cell receptor beta chains in this list originate from one sample, sequenced in a study of blood T cell repertoires in COVID-19. TCRdb's table, derived via immunoSEQ multiplex PCR, lists solely in-frame clones and lacks some. Among about 170,000 clones listed, 84% were seen once. The sample taken for sequencing was peripheral blood. The receptors here all came from a human donor with acute or convalescent COVID-19. The donor label of this sample is uncertain.

This clone has a single count. The chain joins TRBV6-5 to TRBJ1-5; 8 bases map to TRBD1. The germline CDR1 and CDR2 sequences are MNHEY and SVGAGI. The V and J ends lost 6 bases and 5 bases, in that order; junction bases with no gene match: 3. There are 13 residues in the CDR3. This CDR3 is CASSSTGDQPQHF. The CDR3 nucleotides read TGTGCCAGCAGCTCGACAGGGGATCAGCCCCAGCATTTT.

The J gene is TRBJ1-6, the V gene TRBV6-5; TRBD1 agrees at 7 bases. The V gene end was trimmed by 6 bases and the J gene end by 8 bases; junction bases not matched to a gene: 4. The germline V gene encodes CDR1 MNHEY and CDR2 SVGAGI. This CDR3 has 13 residues. CDR3 protein: CASRGQGDSPLHF. CDR3 nucleotide sequence: TGTGCCAGCAGAGGTCAGGGGGATTCACCCCTCCACTTT.

The chain employs TRBV5-4 and TRBJ2-7; possible D gene TRBD2, 5 bases. CDR1 is SGHNT and CDR2 is YYREEE in the germline V gene (reference sequence). The CDR3 loop spans 15 amino acids. Trimming removed 3 bases at V and 5 bases at J, with 18 bases between. CDR3 DNA sequence: TGTGCCAGCAGCTCCTTGACTCGGGAAAGAGACGAGCAGTACTTC. Translating gives CASSSLTRERDEQYF. The entire variable domain, with the rest obtained from reference TRBV5-4 and TRBJ2-7, is as follows: ETGVTQSPTHLIKTRGQQVTLRCSSQSGHNTVSWYQQALGQGPQFIFQYYREEENGRGNFPPRFSGLQFPNYSSELNVNALELDDSALYLCASSSLTRERDEQYFGPGTRLTVT.

This clone was counted between two and nine times. The chain joins TRBV25-1 to TRBJ1-2; no firm D call. The CDR3 loop spans 11 amino acids. Germline V CDR1 and CDR2: MGHDK, SYGVNS. Trimming took 3 bases from V and 5 from J, leaving 4 bases between them. In nucleotides, the CDR3 is TGTGCCAGCAGTGACGGGTATGGCTACACCTTC. This encodes CASSDGYGYTF.

The chain has TRBV5-1 and TRBJ2-2; 7 nucleotides line up with TRBD1. This CDR3 spans 16 amino acids. V trimming: 4 bases; J trimming: 0 bases; junction bases outside the gene matches: 6. Germline loops: CDR1 SGHRS, CDR2 YFSETQ. The CDR3, as DNA: TGCGCCAGCAGCCCCCGGGGACAGACGAACACCGGGGAGCTGTTTTTT. This encodes CASSPRGQTNTGELFF.

V is TRBV30 and J is TRBJ2-7; 11 bases match TRBD1. Germline trimming cut 2 bases from V and 2 bases from J; bases unmatched to any gene: 2. CDR1 and CDR2 from the germline V gene are GTSNPN and SVGIG (reference sequence). This CDR3 has 14 residues. The CDR3 loop is CAWSSDRGPYEQYF. CDR3 in DNA: TGTGCCTGGAGTTCGGACAGGGGGCCCTACGAGCAGTACTTC.